This TCR beta chain is drawn from a study of patients and donors after allogeneic stem cell transplantation. This clonotype was detected many times. One entry per CDR3 protein results from TCRdb running MiXCR on the RT-PCR reads. The table lists around 240,000 distinct CDR3 sequences, over 12% of them singletons. The receptor's source is a human donor who was either an allogeneic HSCT recipient or a stem cell or donor lymphocyte infusion donor (not recorded which). It is not recorded whose cells these are; they may come from a transplant donor. The sequenced material came from blood, either unsorted or a sorted T cell fraction (not recorded which).

CDR3 region: CASSPGGAAYEQFF. CDR3 DNA: TGTGCCAGCAGCCCCGGGGGGGCTGCGTATGAGCAGTTCTTC. The V gene is TRBV11-3, the J gene TRBJ2-1; 8 nucleotides agree with TRBD2. Germline CDR1 SGHNT, CDR2 YENEEA. CDR3 length equals 14 residues. With V trimmed by 5 bases and J by 8 bases, 8 bases remained unmatched.